Presented here are 22 T cell receptor beta chains from one specimen sequenced in a study of beta chain features in type 1 diabetes. Isolated RNA was reverse transcribed in full, so expressed TCRB transcripts were sequenced. The assay was immunoSEQ multiplex PCR, and TCRdb's table has in-frame clones only and misses some. This sample yields fewer than 350,000 clones, of which around 20% are seen a single time; around 0.044% belongs to the top ten. Sequencing was performed on naive CD4+ T cells from blood. The receptor set was obtained from a woman younger than 35 in good health.

The chain combines TRBV4-1 with TRBJ2-1, with TRBD2 identical over 13 bases. Germline CDR1 MGHRA, CDR2 YSYEKL. CDR3 length: 17 residues. The junction had 9 bases not matched to a gene; V was cut back by 1 base and J by 9 bases. The CDR3 sequence: CASSQVILAGGLIEQFF. DNA of the CDR3: TGCGCCAGCAGCCAAGTTATACTAGCGGGGGGGTTGATTGAGCAGTTCTTC.

The rearrangement joins TRBV5-6 to TRBJ2-1, with a possible D match to TRBD1 (5 bases). CDR3 size: 17 residues. Germline loops: CDR1 SGHDT, CDR2 YYEEEE. V lost 2 bases to trimming and J lost 0 bases, with 15 bases between them. CDR3 nucleotide sequence: TGTGCCAGCAGCTTCAGTATAGGGGCAAGCTCCTACAATGAGCAGTTCTTC. It encodes CASSFSIGASSYNEQFF.

The rearrangement joins TRBV5-1 to TRBJ2-7; TRBD1 matches at 12 bases. This CDR3 is 15 amino acids long. From germline, CDR1 is SGHRS and CDR2 YFSETQ. The V gene end was trimmed by 4 bases and the J gene end by 3 bases; junction bases not matched to a gene: 5. The CDR3 loop is CASSLRDRGLYEQYF. CDR3 in DNA: TGCGCCAGCAGCCTCCGGGACAGGGGGCTCTACGAGCAGTACTTC.

This rearrangement joins TRBV11-2 to TRBJ2-1, with TRBD2 identical over 14 bases. This CDR3 spans 13 amino acids. V was pared by 5 bases and J by 12 bases, with 3 bases of the junction left unmatched. CDR1 SGHAT and CDR2 FQNNGV come from the germline V gene. The CDR3 DNA is TGTGCCAGCAGCGGGACTAGCGGGAGCGGGCAGTTCTTC. This sequence encodes CASSGTSGSGQFF.

In DNA, the CDR3 is TGCAGCGCCTCGGGAGGGAGCACAGATACGCAGTATTTT. It is translated as CSASGGSTDTQYF. The J gene is TRBJ2-3, the V gene TRBV29-1; 8 bases map to TRBD2. V lost 7 bases, J lost 0 bases, and 3 bases stayed unmatched. CDR3 length: 13 amino acids. The V gene's germline CDR1 is SQVTM and CDR2 ANQGSEA.

This clone has just a few counts. V is TRBV13 and J is TRBJ2-7; D uncertain. With 7 bases removed from V and 4 bases from J, the gap between germline ends came to 11 bases. The CDR3 covers 12 residues. CDR1 PRHDT and CDR2 FYEKMQ come from the germline V gene (reference sequence). The DNA for the CDR3 is TGTGCCAGCAACCTCCGAGGTTACGAGCAGTACTTC. Translated, it gives CASNLRGYEQYF.

This clone came up a few times. CDR3 loop: CASSLQGENIQYF. DNA of the CDR3: TGTGCCAGCAGCTTACAGGGGGAAAACATTCAGTACTTC. V gene TRBV7-2 combines with J gene TRBJ2-4; 7 bases map to TRBD1. The CDR3 has 13 residues. Looked up from germline, CDR1 is SGHTA and CDR2 is FQGNSA. V lost 2 bases, J lost 5 bases, and 0 bases stayed unmatched.

This clone was recorded once. The rearrangement joins TRBV29-1 to TRBJ1-2, with 7 bases that match TRBD1. The germline CDR1 and CDR2 sequences are SQVTM and ANQGSEA. V dropped 6 bases and J dropped 2; count of bases not matched to a gene: 6. CDR3 length: 13 amino acids. Here the CDR3 reads CSVLTGSNYGYTF. The CDR3, as DNA: TGCAGCGTCTTGACAGGGTCCAACTATGGCTACACCTTC.

CDR3 in amino acids: CATRATGTFTNYGYTF. The CDR3 nucleotides read TGTGCCACCAGGGCGACAGGGACTTTTACTAACTATGGCTACACCTTC. This chain uses TRBV15 with TRBJ1-2; 7 bases align to TRBD1. V was clipped by 6 bases and J by 0 bases; unmatched bases: 10. CDR1 is LNHNV, CDR2 YYDKDF, per germline (reference sequence). The CDR3 runs to 16 residues.

V gene TRBV4-2 combines with J gene TRBJ1-5; D is unresolved. CDR3 length: 18 amino acids. V was pared by 1 base and J by 1 base, with 17 bases between. The germline V gene encodes CDR1 LGHNA and CDR2 YNFKEQ. CDR3: CASSQGRTAGISNQPQHF. The CDR3 nucleotides read TGTGCCAGCAGCCAAGGGAGGACGGCTGGGATCAGCAATCAGCCCCAGCATTTT.

This clone was seen a handful of times. The CDR3 loop reads CASSFQGYGYTF. DNA for the CDR3: TGTGCCAGCAGCTTTCAGGGATATGGCTACACCTTC. The chain employs TRBV7-2 and TRBJ1-2; perhaps TRBD1 as D (5 bases). The CDR3 contains 12 residues. The V end was cut by 3 bases, the J end by 5 bases, with 7 bases between. Germline-derived CDR1 and CDR2 are SGHTA and FQGNSA.

This clone showed up just a few times. This chain links TRBV7-2 with TRBJ2-2; D remains unclear. The germline gives CDR1 SGHTA, CDR2 FQGNSA. Trimming took 2 bases from V and 7 from J, leaving 8 bases between them. The CDR3 extends over 13 amino acids. The CDR3 coding sequence is TGTGCCAGCAGCTTAATAGCCCACGGGGAGCTGTTTTTT. Translation gives CASSLIAHGELFF.

This clone occurred a few times. This chain connects TRBV29-1 to TRBJ1-2; D may be TRBD1 (6 bases). The CDR3 has 13 residues. The V gene's germline CDR1 is SQVTM and CDR2 ANQGSEA. Trimming took off 2 bases at V and 0 bases at J, with 7 bases between the two ends. The CDR3 DNA reads TGCAGCGTTGAACGACAGGCTAACTATGGCTACACCTTC. It encodes CSVERQANYGYTF.

This sequence joins TRBV19 and TRBJ1-6; perhaps TRBD1 as D (6 bases). Trimming took off 3 bases at V and 9 bases at J, with 12 bases between the two ends. The CDR3 extends over 14 amino acids. In germline, CDR1 is LNHDA, CDR2 SQIVND (reference sequence). CDR3 protein: CASSMQGIISPLHF. The CDR3 DNA is TGTGCCAGTAGTATGCAGGGGATTATTTCACCCCTCCACTTT.

This clone has a handful of counts. The same CDR3 arises from other DNA sequences in this sample as well. The chain combines TRBV2 with TRBJ2-5; possibly TRBD1 for D (5 bases). Trimming left V 2 bases short and J 5 bases short, with 9 bases between. This CDR3 is 13 amino acids long. Germline V gives CDR1 SNHLY, CDR2 FYNNEI. The CDR3 loop reads CASSERGRETQYF. DNA for the CDR3: TGTGCCAGCAGTGAAAGGGGTCGGGAGACCCAGTACTTC.

The chain joins TRBV30 to TRBJ2-1, with 7 bases lining up with TRBD2. Germline V CDR1 and CDR2: GTSNPN, SVGIG (reference sequence). J lost 9 bases, V lost 4 bases, and 9 bases had no gene match. The CDR3 covers 13 residues. CDR3 protein: CAWNRGDLPEQFF. The CDR3 bases are TGTGCCTGGAATCGGGGGGACCTACCTGAGCAGTTCTTC.

In its sample, this clone was seen a few times. For the CDR3, the DNA is TGTGCCAGCAGATTTCGACAGGGCTATTTCTACGAGCAGTACTTC. It is translated as CASRFRQGYFYEQYF. The chain links TRBV27 to TRBJ2-7, with 7 bases fitting TRBD1. CDR1 and CDR2 (germline): MNHEY, SMNVEV (reference sequence). The CDR3 totals 15 residues. V shed 6 bases and J 3 bases; nucleotides not matched to a gene: 11.

This clone was observed a handful of times. The rearrangement links TRBV7-3 to TRBJ2-1, with D unresolved. The CDR3 is 13 residues long. V dropped 2 bases and J dropped 3 bases, with 5 bases sitting between them. Germline assignment: CDR1 SGHTA and CDR2 FQGTGA. As DNA, the CDR3 is TGTGCCAGCAGCTTAGGCTTCTACAATGAGCAGTTCTTC. Translation gives CASSLGFYNEQFF.

The sample holds a few counts of this clone. V gene TRBV6-6 combines with J gene TRBJ1-6; 9 bases are shared with TRBD1. Per the germline V gene, CDR1 is MNHNY and CDR2 is SVGAGI (reference sequence). The J segment lost 5 bases and the V segment lost 6 bases, leaving 8 bases of the junction unmatched. The CDR3 totals 16 residues. CDR3 sequence (DNA): TGTGCCAGCAGCTCCGGGACAGGGAGCAATAATTCACCCCTCCACTTT. Amino acids: CASSSGTGSNNSPLHF.

The chain couples TRBV18 to TRBJ1-1, with 8 bases lining up with TRBD1. The germline V gene encodes CDR1 KGHSH and CDR2 LQKENI. The CDR3 spans 15 residues. With V trimmed by 3 bases and J by 0 bases, 3 bases remained unmatched. The CDR3 here is CASSPGQAMNTEAFF. The CDR3, as DNA: TGTGCCAGCTCACCGGGACAGGCGATGAACACTGAAGCTTTCTTT.

Remarks on this clone: This same CDR3 is encoded by further DNA sequences in the sample. This chain connects TRBV5-1 to TRBJ2-5; possibly TRBD1 for D (6 bases). V lost 0 bases and J 2 bases, leaving 8 bases between the germline ends. Germline CDR1 reads SGHRS; CDR2 reads YFSETQ. This CDR3 spans 14 amino acids. This CDR3 reads CASSLVQGQETQYF. The CDR3, as DNA: TGCGCCAGCAGCTTGGTGCAGGGGCAAGAGACCCAGTACTTC.

There are a few counts of this clone. V is TRBV11-2 and J is TRBJ2-7, with TRBD2 matching over 11 bases. CDR3 length equals 16 residues. Germline CDR1 and CDR2: SGHAT and FQNNGV. The junction had 9 bases not matched to a gene; V was cut back by 5 bases and J by 3 bases. The CDR3 loop is CASSQNLAGGYYEQYF. CDR3 nucleotides: TGTGCCAGCAGCCAAAACCTAGCGGGAGGATACTACGAGCAGTACTTC. Complete variable domain (other parts from reference TRBV11-2 and TRBJ2-7): EAGVAQSPRYKIIEKRQSVAFWCNPISGHATLYWYQQILGQGPKLLIQFQNNGVVDDSQLPKDRFSAERLKGVDSTLKIQPAKLEDSAVYLCASSQNLAGGYYEQYFGPGTRLTVT.